This T cell receptor beta chain was obtained from a study of regulatory T cells in long-lasting Graves disease. The overall study: Persistent Graves' disease denoted over 5 years of antithyroid drugs plus positive TSH receptor antibodies. Whole-study findings and limits: Tissue studied was limited to peripheral blood, excluding thyroid tissue.

The TCR beta library used iRepertoire HTBI primers with Arm-PCR amplification of CDR3. TCRdb called the multiplex PCR reads again in MiXCR, with one record for every CDR3 protein. The sample lists approximately 360,000 distinct CDR3 sequences; more than 20% were seen once. The CDR3 is 15 amino acids. CDR1 SNHLY and CDR2 FYNNEI come from the germline V gene. The J segment lost 4 bases and the V segment lost 7 bases, leaving 9 bases of the junction unmatched. Worth noting for this clonotype: Its antigen is currently unknown.

Time point: persistent/refractory GD, antithyroid drugs over 5 years with positive TRAb. The TCR library was prepared using RNA isolated from PBMCs. American Thyroid Association guidelines were used to diagnose Graves' disease. With EDTA tubes as the receptacles, 7 to 9 milliliters of peripheral blood were drawn. This material consisted of peripheral blood mononuclear cells (PBMCs), taken when the disease was refractory, from a patient treated with antithyroid drugs. The clonotype originates from a woman in her thirties or forties with Graves disease. The chain uses TRBV2 and TRBJ2-2, with 7 bases fitting TRBD1. The CDR3: CASNGRGFVTGELFF. The CDR3 DNA follows: TGTGCCAGCAATGGCAGGGGGTTTGTCACCGGGGAGCTGTTTTTT.